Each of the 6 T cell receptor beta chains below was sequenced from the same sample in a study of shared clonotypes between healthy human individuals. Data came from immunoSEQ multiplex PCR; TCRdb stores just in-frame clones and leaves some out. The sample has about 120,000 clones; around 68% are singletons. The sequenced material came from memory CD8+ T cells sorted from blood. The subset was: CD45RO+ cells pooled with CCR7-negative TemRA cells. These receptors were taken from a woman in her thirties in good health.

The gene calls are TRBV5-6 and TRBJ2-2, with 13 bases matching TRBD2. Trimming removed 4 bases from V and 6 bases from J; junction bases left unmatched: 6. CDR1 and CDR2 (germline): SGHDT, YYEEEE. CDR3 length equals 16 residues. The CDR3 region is CASSLLAGGPAGELFF. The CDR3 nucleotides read TGTGCCAGCAGCCTACTAGCGGGAGGGCCGGCCGGGGAGCTGTTTTTT.

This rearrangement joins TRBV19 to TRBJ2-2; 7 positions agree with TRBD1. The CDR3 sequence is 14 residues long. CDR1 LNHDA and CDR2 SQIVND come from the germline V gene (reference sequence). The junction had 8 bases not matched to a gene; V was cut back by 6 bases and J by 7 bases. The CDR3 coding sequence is TGTGCCAGTAGCCCAGACAGGGCCAGCGGGGAGCTGTTTTTT. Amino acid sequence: CASSPDRASGELFF.

Written as DNA, the CDR3 is TGCGCCAGCAGCCAGACAGGGGAAACTTACTACGAGCAGTACTTC. It codes for CASSQTGETYYEQYF. The chain joins TRBV4-1 to TRBJ2-7, with 8 bases lining up with TRBD1. Looked up from germline, CDR1 is MGHRA and CDR2 is YSYEKL. Unmatched junction bases numbered 7, after V lost 3 bases and J lost 3 bases. This CDR3 region has 15 residues.

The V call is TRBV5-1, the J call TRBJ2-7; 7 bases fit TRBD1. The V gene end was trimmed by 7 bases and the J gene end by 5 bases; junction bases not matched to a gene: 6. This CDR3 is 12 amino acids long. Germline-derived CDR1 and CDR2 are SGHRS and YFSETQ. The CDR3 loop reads CASGTDFHEQYF. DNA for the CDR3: TGCGCCAGCGGGACAGACTTCCACGAGCAGTACTTC. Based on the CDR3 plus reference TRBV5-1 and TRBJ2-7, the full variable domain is KAGVTQTPRYLIKTRGQQVTLSCSPISGHRSVSWYQQTPGQGLQFLFEYFSETQRNKGNFPGRFSGRQFSNSRSEMNVSTLELGDSALYLCASGTDFHEQYFGPGTRLTVT.

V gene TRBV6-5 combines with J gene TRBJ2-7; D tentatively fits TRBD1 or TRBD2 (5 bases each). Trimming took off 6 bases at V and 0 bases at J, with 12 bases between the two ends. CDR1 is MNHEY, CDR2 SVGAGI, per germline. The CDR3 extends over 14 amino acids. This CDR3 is CASRTRDDSYEQYF. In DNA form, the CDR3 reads TGTGCCAGCAGAACTCGGGACGACTCCTACGAGCAGTACTTC.

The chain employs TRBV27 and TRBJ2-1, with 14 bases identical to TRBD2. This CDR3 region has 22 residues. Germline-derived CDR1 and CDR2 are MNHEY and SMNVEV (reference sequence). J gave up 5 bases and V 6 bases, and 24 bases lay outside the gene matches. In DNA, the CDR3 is TGTGCCAGCAGAGCTAGTGATAGGGGGCGCCCGGGACTAGCGGGAGCCCACAATGAGCAGTTCTTC. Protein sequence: CASRASDRGRPGLAGAHNEQFF.